These T cell receptor beta chains were read from a single sample in a study of cytomegalovirus exposure and HLA in healthy donors. Only in-frame clones appear in the TCRdb table, and some are missing; sequencing was by immunoSEQ multiplex PCR. The sample gives about 85,000 clones, around four fifths of which show up once; roughly 2% is in the top ten. Sequencing input: PBMCs. These receptors all stem from a boy aged 5-17 years in good health and CMV-seronegative. The CDR3 runs from the conserved cysteine through the conserved F or W. A D gene is named only where the DNA matches it firmly. The listing skips clone size in some rows; elsewhere it reads once, few, many or a size class.

D	size	V	J	CDR3	DNA
-	-	TRBV29-1	TRBJ2-5	CSVGRGGETQYF	TGCAGCGTTGGAAGGGGCGGAGAGACCCAGTACTTC
TRBD1	-	TRBV4-1	TRBJ1-4	CASRLGQNPNEKLFF	TGCGCCAGCAGGTTGGGACAGAACCCTAATGAAAAACTGTTTTTT
TRBD1	-	TRBV28	TRBJ1-1	CASSLGGTVMNTEAFF	TGTGCCAGCAGTTTAGGAGGGACAGTCATGAACACTGAAGCTTTCTTT
TRBD1	-	TRBV19	TRBJ2-5	CASRDRALQETQYF	TGTGCCAGCCGCGACAGGGCCCTTCAAGAGACCCAGTACTTC
TRBD1	-	TRBV9	TRBJ1-4	CASSTGTAYEKLFF	TGTGCCAGCAGCACCGGGACAGCGTACGAAAAACTGTTTTTT
TRBD1	-	TRBV28	TRBJ1-2	CASSPWGRGLSGYTF	TGTGCCAGCAGTCCCTGGGGCAGGGGGTTGTCTGGCTACACCTTC
-	-	TRBV7-8	TRBJ1-5	CASSLAPKTLLNQPQHF	TGTGCCAGCAGCTTAGCCCCGAAAACTCTCCTCAATCAGCCCCAGCATTTT
TRBD2	-	TRBV4-1	TRBJ2-7	CASSQVGLAGSEQYF	TGCGCCAGCAGCCAAGTCGGGCTAGCGGGATCCGAGCAGTACTTC
-	-	TRBV30	TRBJ1-5	CAWSVQGNQPQHF	TGTGCCTGGAGTGTACAGGGAAACCAGCCCCAGCATTTT
TRBD1	-	TRBV11-3	TRBJ1-1	CASSSDRGNTEAFF	TGTGCCAGCAGCTCGGACAGGGGGAACACTGAAGCTTTCTTT
-	-	TRBV30	TRBJ1-1	CAWGHPNTEAFF	TGTGCCTGGGGACACCCGAACACTGAAGCTTTCTTT
TRBD1	-	TRBV5-1	TRBJ1-2	CASSSNTGENGYTF	TGCGCCAGCAGCTCAAACACAGGGGAAAACGGCTACACCTTC
-	few	TRBV21-1	TRBJ2-3	CASSLFWTDTQYF	TGTGCCAGCTCACTCTTCTGGACAGATACGCAGTATTTT
-	-	TRBV6-1	TRBJ2-7	CASSERTRAVSEQYF	TGTGCCAGCAGTGAAAGAACTAGAGCCGTCTCCGAGCAGTACTTC
TRBD1	-	TRBV6-5	TRBJ1-2	CASSRRPDRDYGYTF	TGTGCCAGCAGTCGCCGCCCGGACAGGGACTATGGCTACACCTTC
TRBD2	-	TRBV25-1	TRBJ2-7	CASSEPGLANYEQYF	TGTGCCAGCAGTGAACCGGGACTAGCCAACTACGAGCAGTACTTC
-	few	TRBV5-1	TRBJ1-6	CASSQARGGWNNSPLHF	TGCGCCAGCAGCCAAGCCCGCGGGGGCTGGAATAATTCACCCCTCCACTTT
TRBD2	once	TRBV29-1	TRBJ2-1	CSVGKRLAGEDEQFF	TGCAGCGTAGGAAAGAGGCTAGCGGGAGAGGATGAGCAGTTCTTC
-	-	TRBV7-9	TRBJ2-7	CASSLAAGSYEQYF	TGTGCCAGCAGCTTAGCGGCGGGCTCCTACGAGCAGTACTTC
-	-	TRBV7-9	TRBJ2-2	CASSPPEGAPTGELFF	TGTGCCAGCAGCCCACCGGAGGGAGCACCCACCGGGGAGCTGTTTTTT
TRBD2	-	TRBV2	TRBJ2-1	CATRRSQASGSYEQFF	TGTGCCACCCGAAGGTCCCAAGCTAGCGGGAGTTATGAGCAGTTCTTC
-	-	TRBV14	TRBJ2-5	CASSSYPNQETQYF	TGTGCCAGCAGCTCCTACCCCAATCAAGAGACCCAGTACTTC
-	-	TRBV29-1	TRBJ2-7	CSAIGKRHYEQYF	TGCAGCGCCATCGGGAAAAGGCACTACGAGCAGTACTTC
TRBD2	-	TRBV2	TRBJ2-5	CASKGSGGGPQTQYF	TGTGCCAGCAAAGGAAGCGGCGGGGGGCCGCAGACCCAGTACTTC
-	-	TRBV6-1	TRBJ1-2	CASTARGQANYGYTF	TGTGCCAGCACCGCCAGGGGCCAAGCTAACTATGGCTACACCTTC
-	-	TRBV4-3	TRBJ2-2	CASRYRDTQYTGELFF	TGCGCCAGCAGGTACCGGGACACCCAATACACCGGGGAGCTGTTTTTT
-	few	TRBV5-1	TRBJ2-1	CASSLNSPTYNEQFF	TGCGCCAGCAGCTTGAACTCCCCTACCTACAATGAGCAGTTCTTC
-	-	TRBV13	TRBJ1-1	CASSLQGNTEAFF	TGTGCCAGCAGCTTACAGGGGAACACTGAAGCTTTCTTT
-	-	TRBV5-6	TRBJ2-7	CASSFWGVEQYF	TGTGCCAGCAGCTTCTGGGGGGTAGAGCAGTACTTC
TRBD1	-	TRBV7-9	TRBJ2-1	CASSPDRGTYNEQFF	TGTGCCAGCAGCCCGGACAGGGGAACCTACAATGAGCAGTTCTTC
-	-	TRBV4-1	TRBJ1-1	CASSARGGRGGTEAFF	TGCGCCAGCAGCGCACGCGGGGGAAGGGGGGGGACTGAAGCTTTCTTT
TRBD2	-	TRBV29-1	TRBJ2-1	CSTRTSGTNNEQFF	TGCAGCACCCGGACTAGCGGGACCAACAATGAGCAGTTCTTC
-	-	TRBV5-1	TRBJ1-2	CASRSRVDYGYTF	TGCGCCAGCAGGTCCAGGGTCGACTATGGCTACACCTTC
TRBD1	-	TRBV7-8	TRBJ1-1	CASSSRQDREVAEAFF	TGTGCCAGCAGCTCCCGCCAGGACAGGGAAGTTGCTGAAGCTTTCTTT
TRBD1	-	TRBV14	TRBJ1-4	CASSQERGLLFF	TGTGCCAGCAGCCAAGAGAGGGGGCTGCTGTTTTTT
-	-	TRBV7-2	TRBJ2-5	CASSLAGRGETQYF	TGTGCCAGCAGCTTAGCAGGAAGAGGCGAGACCCAGTACTTC
TRBD1	-	TRBV9	TRBJ1-1	CASSVGGTGAEAFF	TGTGCCAGCAGCGTAGGAGGGACAGGGGCTGAAGCTTTCTTT
TRBD1	-	TRBV7-7	TRBJ2-2	CASSLTGGVRTGELFF	TGTGCTAGCAGCCTTACAGGGGGCGTAAGGACCGGGGAGCTGTTTTTT
-	-	TRBV27	TRBJ1-1	CASRLDSMNTEAFF	TGTGCCAGCAGGTTAGATAGTATGAACACTGAAGCTTTCTTT
TRBD1	-	TRBV29-1	TRBJ1-1	CSVPGTGGGNTEAFF	TGCAGCGTTCCCGGGACAGGGGGTGGGAACACTGAAGCTTTCTTT
TRBD1	-	TRBV27	TRBJ2-7	CASSLSTALGQALIYEQYF	TGTGCCAGCAGTTTATCGACAGCCCTTGGACAGGCACTAATTTACGAGCAGTACTTC
TRBD1	-	TRBV5-6	TRBJ2-3	CASSQGATDTQYF	TGTGCCAGCTCACAGGGGGCCACAGATACGCAGTATTTT
TRBD1	-	TRBV7-2	TRBJ2-5	CASRGQDQETQYF	TGTGCCAGCAGGGGACAGGACCAAGAGACCCAGTACTTC
-	once	TRBV6-5	TRBJ2-7	CASSYSANGYEQYF	TGTGCCAGCAGTTACTCTGCTAACGGGTACGAGCAGTACTTC
TRBD1	-	TRBV7-9	TRBJ2-5	CASSFNGQGEGKTQYF	TGTGCCAGCAGCTTCAACGGACAGGGGGAAGGGAAGACCCAGTACTTC
TRBD2	-	TRBV11-2	TRBJ2-5	CASSFSGRDQETQYF	TGTGCCAGCAGCTTTAGCGGGAGGGACCAAGAGACCCAGTACTTC
TRBD1	once	TRBV27	TRBJ1-1	CASSYGQAVNTEAFF	TGTGCCAGCAGTTACGGACAGGCAGTGAACACTGAAGCTTTCTTT
-	once	TRBV30	TRBJ1-4	CAWSRQRINEKLFF	TGTGCCTGGAGTAGACAGCGAATTAATGAAAAACTGTTTTTT
-	-	TRBV19	TRBJ1-5	CASSVDNNQPQHF	TGTGCCAGTAGTGTCGACAACAATCAGCCCCAGCATTTT
-	few	TRBV6-5	TRBJ1-1	CASSYSPGQNTEAFF	TGTGCCAGCAGTTACAGTCCCGGACAGAACACTGAAGCTTTCTTT
-	-	TRBV4-3	TRBJ1-5	CASSQEPGYNQPQHF	TGCGCCAGCAGCCAAGAGCCAGGCTACAATCAGCCCCAGCATTTT
-	-	TRBV30	TRBJ2-3	CAWSRGEGVTTDTQYF	TGTGCCTGGAGTCGAGGAGAGGGAGTGACCACAGATACGCAGTATTTT
TRBD1	-	TRBV5-1	TRBJ2-1	CASSPTGTGNYNEQFF	TGCGCCAGCAGCCCGACCGGGACAGGGAACTACAATGAGCAGTTCTTC
TRBD1	-	TRBV27	TRBJ1-2	CASSGTGSDYGYTF	TGTGCCAGCAGCGGGACAGGGTCTGACTATGGCTACACCTTC
TRBD1	-	TRBV6-5	TRBJ2-5	CASSLQGPVSQETQYF	TGTGCCAGCAGTTTACAGGGGCCAGTATCCCAAGAGACCCAGTACTTC